Listed here are 30 T cell receptor beta chains from one sample, sequenced in a study of blood T cell repertoires in COVID-19. TCRdb keeps only in-frame clones here, not all; method: immunoSEQ multiplex PCR. The table records approximately 500,000 clones, about 88% of them present only once. Sample: peripheral blood. The receptors shown here come from a woman in her forties or fifties with COVID-19, enrolled during active disease.

The chain employs TRBV2 and TRBJ2-4; D is possibly TRBD2 (5 bases). This CDR3 has 16 amino acids. Germline values: CDR1 SNHLY, CDR2 FYNNEI. The V gene lost 5 bases and the J gene lost 8 bases, with 22 bases spanning the gap. This CDR3 reads CASSRLAAFVGDIQYF. DNA for the CDR3: TGTGCCAGCAGTCGTTTAGCCGCTTTCGTCGGGGACATTCAGTACTTC.

This chain uses TRBV11-2 with TRBJ2-7; D uncertain. Germline V gives CDR1 SGHAT, CDR2 FQNNGV. CDR3 length: 13 residues. V lost 4 bases, J lost 0 bases, and 7 bases lay in between. In DNA form, the CDR3 reads TGTGCCAGCAGCTCTTCTAGCTCCTACGAGCAGTACTTC. Protein: CASSSSSSYEQYF.

This clone showed up just once. The chain couples TRBV27 to TRBJ1-1; perhaps TRBD1 as D (5 bases). Trimming removed 6 bases from V and 3 bases from J, with 11 bases in between. The CDR3 sequence is 13 residues long. CDR1 and CDR2 from the germline V gene are MNHEY and SMNVEV (reference sequence). The CDR3 sequence is CASSGGFDTEAFF. In DNA form, the CDR3 reads TGTGCCAGCAGCGGGGGATTTGACACTGAAGCTTTCTTT.

This clone appeared a single time. The rearrangement links TRBV14 to TRBJ2-7, with D possibly matching TRBD1 (6 bases). CDR1 SGHDN and CDR2 FVKESK come from the germline V gene. Trimming left V 3 bases short and J 2 bases short, with 8 bases between. This CDR3 is built from 13 residues. CDR3: CASSQTGAYEQYF. CDR3 nucleotide sequence: TGTGCCAGCAGCCAGACAGGAGCCTACGAGCAGTACTTC.

This chain uses TRBV18 with TRBJ2-7; D unclear. Germline assignment: CDR1 KGHSH and CDR2 LQKENI. The CDR3 covers 14 residues. The V end was cut by 3 bases, the J end by 0 bases, with 9 bases between. CDR3 nucleotide sequence: TGTGCCAGCTCACCTTATGCCAGCTCCTACGAGCAGTACTTC. As protein: CASSPYASSYEQYF. The variable domain in full, completed from reference TRBV18 and TRBJ2-7, reads NAGVMQNPRHLVRRRGQEARLRCSPMKGHSHVYWYRQLPEEGLKFMVYLQKENIIDESGMPKERFSAEFPKEGPSILRIQQVVRGDSAAYFCASSPYASSYEQYFGPGTRLTVT.

The V and J genes are TRBV2 and TRBJ2-7; TRBD1 aligns across 9 bases. Germline CDR1 SNHLY, CDR2 FYNNEI. This CDR3 is 16 amino acids long. The junction had 11 bases not matched to a gene; V was cut back by 6 bases and J by 2 bases. The CDR3 nucleotides are TGTGCCAGCAGCCCCCTCCCCGGGACAGGGACCTACGAGCAGTACTTC. It translates to CASSPLPGTGTYEQYF.

In DNA form, the CDR3 reads TGCGCCAGTACCATCCGGGACAGGAATTCACCCCTCCACTTT. It encodes CASTIRDRNSPLHF. This sequence joins TRBV4-1 and TRBJ1-6; TRBD1 agrees at 8 bases. V lost 9 bases, J lost 7 bases, and 8 bases stayed unmatched. The germline gives CDR1 MGHRA, CDR2 YSYEKL. The CDR3 loop spans 14 amino acids.

This chain connects TRBV11-3 to TRBJ2-2; D uncertain. The CDR3 is made up of 13 amino acids. V was trimmed by 5 bases and J by 6 bases, leaving 10 bases between them. Germline loops: CDR1 SGHNT, CDR2 YENEEA. The CDR3 reads CASSARSSGELFF. CDR3 sequence (DNA): TGTGCCAGCAGCGCGAGATCATCCGGGGAGCTGTTTTTT.

The chain combines TRBV30 with TRBJ2-7; 10 bases line up with TRBD1. Looked up from germline, CDR1 is GTSNPN and CDR2 is SVGIG (reference sequence). V lost 5 bases and J lost 5; bases outside the gene matches: 12. The CDR3 is 15 residues long. CDR3 amino acids: CAWGRGGTGDHEQYF. CDR3 sequence (DNA): TGTGCCTGGGGGCGCGGTGGGACAGGGGATCACGAGCAGTACTTC. Variable domain in full (rest from reference TRBV30 and TRBJ2-7): SQTIHQWPATLVQPVGSPLSLECTVEGTSNPNLYWYRQAAGRGLQLLFYSVGIGQISSEVPQNLSASRPQDRQFILSSKKLLLSDSGFYLCAWGRGGTGDHEQYFGPGTRLTVT.

The V and J genes are TRBV19 and TRBJ1-3; D perhaps matches TRBD1 (6 bases). Per the germline V gene, CDR1 is LNHDA and CDR2 is SQIVND (reference sequence). V was clipped by 5 bases and J by 0 bases, with 11 bases between them. The CDR3 has 15 amino acids. CDR3: CASSADRSSGNTIYF. The CDR3 DNA reads TGTGCCAGTAGTGCAGACAGGAGCTCTGGAAACACCATATATTTT.

The rearrangement joins TRBV2 to TRBJ2-7, with 9 bases identical to TRBD1. Germline assignment: CDR1 SNHLY and CDR2 FYNNEI. V lost 5 bases, J lost 1 base, and 6 bases stayed unmatched. This CDR3 has 15 amino acids. The CDR3 region is CASSLDRGPSYEQYF. The CDR3 DNA is TGTGCCAGCAGTTTGGACAGGGGCCCTTCCTACGAGCAGTACTTC.

The chain has TRBV11-2 and TRBJ2-5; 7 bases are a match to TRBD1. Germline V CDR1 and CDR2: SGHAT, FQNNGV. The length of the CDR3 is 16 residues. V dropped 5 bases and J dropped 2; count of bases not matched to a gene: 11. CDR3 loop: CASSITGAGGQETQYF. The CDR3 nucleotides read TGTGCCAGCAGCATAACAGGGGCCGGTGGACAAGAGACCCAGTACTTC.

This clone was detected once. The rearrangement uses TRBV23-1 and TRBJ2-1, with 9 bases that match TRBD2. TRBV23-1 has ORF status, its function being uncertain. Losses at the gene ends were 1 base for V and 7 bases for J; bases not matched to a gene: 14. The CDR3 has 18 amino acids. CDR3 DNA: TGCGCCAGCAGTCAATTAGATCCTGATAGCGGGGGCGGGAATGAGCAGTTCTTC. It translates to CASSQLDPDSGGGNEQFF.

J is TRBJ2-3 and V is TRBV19; perhaps TRBD2 as D (6 bases). V lost 6 bases, J lost 3 bases, and 19 bases lay in between. This CDR3 spans 16 amino acids. CDR1 and CDR2 from the germline V gene are LNHDA and SQIVND (reference sequence). In DNA, the CDR3 is TGTGCCAGTAGCAGACCGTCGGCGGGGAGGACAGATACGCAGTATTTT. It translates to CASSRPSAGRTDTQYF.

The chain is built from TRBV19 and TRBJ1-1; D call uncertain. V lost 3 bases and J 1 base, leaving 9 bases between the germline ends. This CDR3 has 14 residues. The germline gives CDR1 LNHDA, CDR2 SQIVND (reference sequence). CDR3 nucleotide sequence: TGTGCCAGTAGTATCTCCCACACGAACACTGAAGCTTTCTTT. This gives the protein CASSISHTNTEAFF.

This rearrangement joins TRBV5-1 to TRBJ1-2; D is possibly TRBD1 (5 bases). Germline CDR1 is SGHRS and CDR2 is YFSETQ. The CDR3 sequence is 14 residues long. Trimming took 5 bases from V and 6 from J, leaving 17 bases between them. The CDR3 sequence is CASSAPGLSDGYTF. Here the CDR3 DNA reads TGCGCCAGCAGTGCACCGGGACTGTCTGATGGCTACACCTTC.

The chain uses TRBV28 and TRBJ2-7, with TRBD2 matching over 7 bases. CDR3 length equals 14 residues. The germline CDR1 and CDR2 sequences are MDHEN and SYDVKM. Trimming took 4 bases from V and 9 from J; bases not matched to a gene: 12. CDR3: CASSYSGSRVGQYF. CDR3 nucleotides: TGTGCCAGCAGTTATAGCGGGTCCCGGGTGGGGCAGTACTTC.

The V gene is TRBV30, the J gene TRBJ2-6; D remains ambiguous. The CDR3 extends over 15 amino acids. The V gene's germline CDR1 is GTSNPN and CDR2 SVGIG (reference sequence). Trimming took 3 bases from V and 0 from J, leaving 9 bases between them. In DNA form, the CDR3 reads TGTGCCTGGAGACAGCCGAGCTCTGGGGCCAACGTCCTGACTTTC. Translating gives CAWRQPSSGANVLTF. Based on the CDR3 plus reference TRBV30 and TRBJ2-6, the full variable domain is SQTIHQWPATLVQPVGSPLSLECTVEGTSNPNLYWYRQAAGRGLQLLFYSVGIGQISSEVPQNLSASRPQDRQFILSSKKLLLSDSGFYLCAWRQPSSGANVLTFGAGSRLTVL.

The chain recombines TRBV7-6 with TRBJ1-1; 8 bases line up with TRBD1. This CDR3 has 17 amino acids. The V gene end was trimmed by 2 bases and the J gene end by 0 bases; junction bases not matched to a gene: 8. Germline CDR1 reads SGHVS; CDR2 reads FNYEAQ. This chain's CDR3 is CASSLNPQGAMNTEAFF. The CDR3 region has the DNA TGTGCCAGCAGCTTAAACCCTCAGGGGGCCATGAACACTGAAGCTTTCTTT.

The V and J genes are TRBV2 and TRBJ1-3; no clear D. Per the germline V gene, CDR1 is SNHLY and CDR2 is FYNNEI. V lost 6 bases and J 0 bases, leaving 12 bases between the germline ends. There are 15 residues in the CDR3. CDR3 amino acids: CASSILSGSGNTIYF. CDR3 coding DNA: TGTGCCAGCAGCATTCTATCGGGCTCTGGAAACACCATATATTTT.

The CDR3 here is CSVEATAGGAFF. The CDR3 nucleotides are TGCAGCGTTGAAGCGACGGCCGGAGGAGCTTTCTTT. V gene TRBV29-1 combines with J gene TRBJ1-1; D ambiguous. Germline V gene data show CDR1 as SQVTM and CDR2 as ANQGSEA. The CDR3 is 12 residues long. V gave up 1 base and J gave up 10 bases, with 13 bases separating them.

The rearrangement joins TRBV6-5 to TRBJ1-2; D uncertain. CDR3 length: 14 residues. V was shortened by 7 bases and J by 6 bases, with 18 bases between the two germline ends. CDR1 and CDR2 from the germline V gene are MNHEY and SVGAGI. The CDR3: CASKQSRSSHGYTF. CDR3 coding DNA: TGTGCCAGCAAACAAAGTCGGAGTAGCCATGGCTACACCTTC.

This clone was counted a few times. The chain uses TRBV7-9 and TRBJ1-1; no clear D. From germline, CDR1 is SEHNR and CDR2 FQNEAQ (reference sequence). The CDR3 consists of 12 residues. Trimming shortened V by 11 bases and J by 5 bases, and 15 bases separated the two germline ends. CDR3 in amino acids: CAGDGGYTEAFF. The CDR3 DNA is TGTGCCGGCGACGGAGGGTATACTGAAGCTTTCTTT.

The V gene is TRBV9, the J gene TRBJ1-3; no clear D. The CDR3 contains 15 residues. From germline, CDR1 is SGDLS and CDR2 YYNGEE. V shed 2 bases and J shed 4 bases, with 13 bases lying between them. The CDR3 reads CASSVNSRVGNTIYF. The CDR3 bases are TGTGCCAGCAGCGTGAATAGTCGCGTCGGAAACACCATATATTTT.

The sample holds a few counts of this clone. Other DNA sequences in the sample encode the same CDR3. The V gene is TRBV30, the J gene TRBJ2-7, with TRBD1 as a possible D gene (5 bases). This CDR3 is 11 amino acids long. Germline loops: CDR1 GTSNPN, CDR2 SVGIG (reference sequence). Trimming shortened V by 1 base and J by 4 bases, and 5 bases separated the two germline ends. The CDR3 here is CAWSEGYEQYF. In nucleotides, the CDR3 is TGTGCCTGGAGTGAGGGGTACGAGCAGTACTTC. The variable domain in full, with the rest retrieved from reference TRBV30 and TRBJ2-7, is SQTIHQWPATLVQPVGSPLSLECTVEGTSNPNLYWYRQAAGRGLQLLFYSVGIGQISSEVPQNLSASRPQDRQFILSSKKLLLSDSGFYLCAWSEGYEQYFGPGTRLTVT.

This chain uses TRBV12-5 with TRBJ1-6, with a possible D match to TRBD1 (5 bases). Germline lookup yields CDR1 LGHNT and CDR2 FRNRAP. V gave up 1 base and J gave up 10 bases, with 20 bases separating them. CDR3 length: 17 amino acids. CDR3 in DNA: TGTGCTAGTGGTTTGGGGCCAAGGGGAGGCCGGGGATCACCCCTCCACTTT. Translation: CASGLGPRGGRGSPLHF.

The chain recombines TRBV6-1 with TRBJ1-1; a weak D match, TRBD1 (6 bases). V lost 1 base and J 4 bases, leaving 7 bases between the germline ends. CDR1 and CDR2 (germline): MNHNS, SASEGT. The CDR3 spans 13 residues. CDR3 nucleotides: TGTGCCAGCAGTGAAGACAGGGCCACTGAAGCTTTCTTT. Amino acids: CASSEDRATEAFF.

This chain joins TRBV18 and TRBJ1-3; D possibly corresponds to TRBD1 (5 bases). Trimming cost V 4 bases and J 2 bases, with 21 bases left between them. This CDR3 has 18 amino acids. Germline V lookup: CDR1 KGHSH, CDR2 LQKENI. As DNA, the CDR3 is TGTGCCAGCTCACAAGGGATTTACCGGTCGGGGGCTGGAAACACCATATATTTT. Translation: CASSQGIYRSGAGNTIYF.

This rearrangement joins TRBV5-1 to TRBJ2-1; 11 bases align to TRBD2. The V gene's germline CDR1 is SGHRS and CDR2 YFSETQ. This CDR3 has 19 residues. V shed 0 bases and J 5 bases; nucleotides not matched to a gene: 13. The CDR3 DNA follows: TGCGCCAGCAGCTTGGCCTGGCTAGCGGGGGGCCATAGGAACAATGAGCAGTTCTTC. It codes for CASSLAWLAGGHRNNEQFF.

The chain is built from TRBV5-8 and TRBJ2-1, with D possibly TRBD1 on 6 matching bases. Germline V gives CDR1 SGHTS, CDR2 YDEGEE. The CDR3 is 15 residues long. Trimming took 7 bases from V and 6 from J, leaving 20 bases between them. The CDR3 sequence: CASGGSAGARNEQFF. The CDR3 bases are TGTGCCAGCGGGGGTTCGGCAGGGGCTCGCAATGAGCAGTTCTTC.